These 7 T cell receptor beta chains were sequenced from one sample in a study of T-cell memory formation after mild COVID-19. MiXCR, run by TCRdb on the 5' RACE reads, gives a single entry per CDR3 protein. Of over 500,000 distinct CDR3 sequences listed, 15% to 20% are singletons. Sequencing input: PBMCs or a T cell subset sorted from them (not recorded which). The receptors were gathered from an adult woman who had mild COVID-19 (a few samples of this study predate the infection). Cell type and time point are not known.

J is TRBJ2-4 and V is TRBV12-3 or TRBV12-4; D gene uncertain. Between the trimmed V and J ends, which lost 3 bases and 5 bases, there was a span of 2 bases. The CDR3 consists of 11 residues. The CDR3 spells CASSFENIQYF. CDR3 sequence (DNA): TGTGCCAGCAGTTTTGAAAACATTCAGTACTTC.

This chain joins TRBV3-1 and TRBJ2-7; 12 bases line up with TRBD2. The CDR3 contains 15 residues. Trimming at V came to 4 bases and at J to 7 bases, leaving 8 bases not matched to a gene. Germline loops: CDR1 LGHDT, CDR2 YNNKEL (reference sequence). As DNA, the CDR3 is TGTGCCAGCAGCCCCCGACTAGCGGGAGTCAGGGAGCAGTACTTC. Translation: CASSPRLAGVREQYF.

The chain has TRBV4-3 and TRBJ1-1, with D perhaps matching TRBD1 (5 bases). The CDR3 length is 16 residues. Trimming shortened V by 1 base and J by 1 base, and 13 bases separated the two germline ends. CDR1 LGHNA and CDR2 YSLEER come from the germline V gene. CDR3 nucleotides: TGCGCCAGCAGCCAAGTGGGGATGGGGGGGAACACTGAAGCTTTCTTT. Protein product: CASSQVGMGGNTEAFF.

This rearrangement joins TRBV5-1 to TRBJ1-1; D remains unclear. The CDR3 extends over 17 amino acids. V was trimmed by 2 bases and J by 0 bases, leaving 17 bases between them. Per germline, CDR1 SGHRS and CDR2 YFSETQ. CDR3 protein: CASSFGVNSRLNTEAFF. CDR3 sequence (DNA): TGCGCCAGCAGCTTCGGTGTCAATTCACGGCTGAACACTGAAGCTTTCTTT.

This clonotype was counted only a few times. Written as DNA, the CDR3 is TGCAGTGCTGGGGGGGTCGGAAACACCATATATTTT. Amino acids: CSAGGVGNTIYF. This chain joins TRBV20-1 and TRBJ1-3; tentatively, D is TRBD1 (5 bases). CDR1 DFQATT and CDR2 SNEGSKA come from the germline V gene (reference sequence). V lost 5 bases and J lost 4, with 9 bases in between. This CDR3 region has 12 residues.

This clonotype appeared a few times. V gene TRBV5-5 combines with J gene TRBJ2-5; 10 bases are shared with TRBD1. The junction had 7 bases not matched to a gene; V was cut back by 3 bases and J by 2 bases. Germline CDR1 and CDR2: SGHKS and YYEKEE (reference sequence). The CDR3 is made up of 16 amino acids. The CDR3 loop reads CASSSRPGQGQETQYF. In DNA, the CDR3 is TGTGCCAGCAGCTCGCGACCGGGACAGGGGCAAGAGACCCAGTACTTC.

The V and J genes are TRBV2 and TRBJ2-1; D is ambiguous. The CDR3 runs 13 residues. Germline CDR1 SNHLY, CDR2 FYNNEI. V was cut by 4 bases and J by 9 bases, with 13 bases left in between. CDR3 sequence: CASSVGVRGEQFF. DNA for the CDR3: TGTGCCAGCAGTGTTGGGGTACGCGGTGAGCAGTTCTTC.